This TCR beta chain was captured by sequencing in a study of lymphopenia after photon versus proton radiotherapy. Study-wide results and limits: Post-nadir diversity loss with photons came from oligoclonal expansion, particularly CD8+ Temra cells.

Details on this clone: What it recognizes is unknown.

Assay: immunoSEQ multiplex PCR; the TCRdb copy retains only in-frame clones and omits some. The data contain about 160,000 clones, 80% to 90% of them seen just once; the ten biggest clones take up about 4.7%. The germline V gene encodes CDR1 SGHDT and CDR2 YYEEEE. Trimming took 4 bases from V and 3 from J, leaving 11 bases between them. This CDR3 region has 14 residues. V and J are TRBV5-6 and TRBJ1-5; D perhaps matches TRBD1 (6 bases). The source is a man aged 45-65 years with gastric cancer. Sample: peripheral blood, taken from a patient treated with photon-based radiotherapy. The CDR3 protein is CASSDDRFNQPQHF. Here the CDR3 DNA reads TGTGCCAGCAGCGATGACAGGTTCAATCAGCCCCAGCATTTT.